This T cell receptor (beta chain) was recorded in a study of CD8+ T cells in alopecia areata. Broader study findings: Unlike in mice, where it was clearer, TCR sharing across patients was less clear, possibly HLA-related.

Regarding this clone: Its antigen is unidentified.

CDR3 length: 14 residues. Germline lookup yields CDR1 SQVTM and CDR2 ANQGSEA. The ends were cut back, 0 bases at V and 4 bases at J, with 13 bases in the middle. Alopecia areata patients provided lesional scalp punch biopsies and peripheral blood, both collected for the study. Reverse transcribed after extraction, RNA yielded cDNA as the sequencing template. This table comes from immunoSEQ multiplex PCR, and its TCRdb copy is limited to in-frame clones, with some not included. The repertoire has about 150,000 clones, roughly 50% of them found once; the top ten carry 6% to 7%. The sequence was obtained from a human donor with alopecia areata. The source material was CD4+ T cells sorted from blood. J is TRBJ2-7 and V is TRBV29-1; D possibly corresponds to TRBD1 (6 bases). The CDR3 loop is CSVEDLGHPYEQYF. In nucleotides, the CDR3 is TGCAGCGTTGAAGATCTGGGACATCCTTACGAGCAGTACTTC.